This T cell receptor beta chain was identified in a study of T cell clonotyping in hematopoietic cell transplantation. The repertoire was sequenced with immunoSEQ multiplex PCR; TCRdb's copy has only in-frame clones and lacks some. The sample includes 3,000 to 4,000 clones, 15% to 20% of them seen just once. Study results and caveats: Without cell sorting, CD4 versus CD8 contributions remain unresolved.

Looked up from germline, CDR1 is GTSNPN and CDR2 is SVGIG (reference sequence). The CDR3 totals 12 residues. Trimming took 3 bases from V and 0 from J, leaving 4 bases between them. Samples: about 28 days before transplant, then days 30, 100 and 180 after. For this clone: The antigen remains unidentified. Other nucleotide sequences in the sample specify the same CDR3.

The chain joins TRBV30 to TRBJ2-3, with D unresolved. The specimen was peripheral blood mononuclear cells, collected 30 days after allogeneic stem cell transplant. The origin of this receptor is a male patient between 50 and 60 years old who had an allogeneic stem cell transplant from a related donor, so the T cells may come from the graft donor. Some clones in this sample may be carry-over from other donors' samples. The CDR3 nucleotides are TGTGCCTGGAGCCTTAGCACAGATACGCAGTATTTT. This sequence encodes CAWSLSTDTQYF.